This TCR beta chain was sequenced in a study of control samples from healthy donors and cancer patients. Generated by immunoSEQ multiplex PCR, the TCRdb table keeps only in-frame clones and is missing some. Here the sample spans around 150,000 clones, around 90% being singletons. CDR3 length equals 12 residues. Looked up from germline, CDR1 is SEHNR and CDR2 is FQNEAQ (reference sequence). V lost 8 bases to trimming and J lost 10 bases, with 17 bases between them. The sequencing input was blood. The rearrangement uses TRBV7-9 and TRBJ1-1; no definite D call. This receptor was obtained from a man aged 30-40 years in good health. The CDR3 DNA sequence: TGTGCCAGCTTCTCCGTCCTCAAAGGAGCTTTCTTT. Its protein is CASFSVLKGAFF. Full variable domain (remainder filled in from reference TRBV7-9 and TRBJ1-1): DTGVSQNPRHKITKRGQNVTFRCDPISEHNRLYWYRQTLGQGPEFLTYFQNEAQLEKSRLLSDRFSAERPKGSFSTLEIQRTEQGDSAMYLCASFSVLKGAFFGQGTRLTVV.